This T cell receptor (beta chain) was found in a study of T cell repertoires in ileal Crohn's disease. About the study: Median disease duration was 7.9 years; 35% smoked at surgery. Surgery for a complication: stricturing in about 61%, penetrating in about 39%. The study, taken as a whole, reports: Postoperative endoscopy occurred within one year, median about 7.5 months.

A word on this clone: Its matching antigen is unknown.

Around 0.55 micrograms of biopsy DNA per sample underwent TCRB immunosequencing. The table came from immunoSEQ multiplex PCR; TCRdb's copy has only in-frame clones and leaves some out. This sample has roughly 62,000 clones, with roughly nine tenths found just once. The time point here: neoterminal ileum biopsy at postoperative endoscopy, about 6 months after surgery. The CDR3 spans 15 residues. V was cut by 5 bases and J by 7 bases, with 21 bases left in between. Germline-derived CDR1 and CDR2 are SGHTA and FQGNSA. Sequencing input: ileal tissue. The chain carries TRBV7-2 and TRBJ2-7; the D gene is possibly TRBD1 (6 bases). This sequence originates from an adult with Crohn's disease. CDR3 amino acids: CASSPRGGRFGEQYV. The CDR3 coding sequence is TGTGCCAGCAGCCCCCGAGGGGGTCGTTTTGGGGAGCAGTACGTC.